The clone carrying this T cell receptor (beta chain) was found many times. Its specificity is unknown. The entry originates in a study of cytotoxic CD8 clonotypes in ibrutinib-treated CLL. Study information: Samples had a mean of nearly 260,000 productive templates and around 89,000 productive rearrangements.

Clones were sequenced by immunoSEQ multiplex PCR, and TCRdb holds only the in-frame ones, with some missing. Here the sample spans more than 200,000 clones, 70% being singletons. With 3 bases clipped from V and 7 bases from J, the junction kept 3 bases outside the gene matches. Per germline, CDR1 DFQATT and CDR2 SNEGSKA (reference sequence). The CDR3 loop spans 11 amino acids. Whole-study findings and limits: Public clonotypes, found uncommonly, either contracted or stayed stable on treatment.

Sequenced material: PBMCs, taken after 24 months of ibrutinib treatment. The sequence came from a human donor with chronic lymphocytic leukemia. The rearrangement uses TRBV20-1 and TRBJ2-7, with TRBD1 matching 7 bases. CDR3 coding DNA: TGCAGTGCTAGTAGGGGGCGGGAGCAGTACTTC. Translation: CSASRGREQYF.